Listed here is a single TCR beta chain. This clone was counted a few times. No antigen is known for it. No much larger clonotype is one base removed from it; base qualities were not supplied. The CDR3, cysteine through phenylalanine, is 14 amino acids long. Kept here is only the CDR3 DNA, which spans 42 bases and is read in frame from base 1. Between the V and J ends, shortened by 7 bases and 1 base respectively, the junction contains 13 bases. The germline V gene (reference sequence) specifies SEHNR as CDR1 and FQNEAQ as CDR2. This sample was included in a study of cytomegalovirus exposure and HLA in healthy donors (TCRdb year 2017). At the level of the whole study: In an earlier analysis of about 560 of the donors, 276 Gb of sequence data and 100 million or so unique TCR beta sequences from about 190 million T cells were reported. Approximately 300 gigabases of sequencing data and around 80 million unique TCR sequences made up an early release that covered 500 to 650 HLA-typed donors. Among the roughly 400 genotyped donors, under 90% belonged to the genetic ancestry cluster associated with self-reported Caucasian donors. The study was designed to test whether signatures of past pathogen exposure could be identified by cataloging public T cell receptors. Using immunosequencing, the study profiled T cell repertoires from approximately 700 subjects and related those repertoires to cytomegalovirus serostatus. Along with the roughly 670-subject first cohort, a separate validation cohort of about 110 different subjects was used. To predict cytomegalovirus infection status, the study combined high-throughput TCR immunosequencing, statistical association of individual TCRs with disease status, and machine learning. In a later analysis, previously published TCR beta repertoires from 500 to 750 donors were re-analyzed and high-resolution HLA genotyping was added so that TCR occurrence patterns could be studied. In the later analysis, no new phenotypic data were used to find candidate immune exposures; instead, reliance was placed on TCR beta sequences and their occurrence across donors. To decide whether each TCR beta V gene segment behaved as functional or pseudogenic, an earlier analysis of some 580 of the donors relied on high-throughput TCR beta sequencing. Donor age, sex, ethnicity and CMV serostatus were compiled alongside the repertoire data. Genome-wide SNP genotypes for about 60% of the roughly 700 donors were used in a later genetic analysis, which treated that subset as a discovery cohort. All discovery cohort repertoires had been generated on a single sequencing platform. Both class I and class II loci were covered by HLA typing, at four-digit resolution. The number of typed donors differed by locus: about 620-630 for A, B, C, DRB1 and DQB1; approximately 530 for DQA1; 600 to 610 for DPA1; and 400 to 480 for DPB1. Because of strong linkage in the cohort, roughly five DR-DQ haplotypes were treated as single units for association and clustering. Among under 450 genotyped donors of the cohort, an average of approximately 240,000 unique TCR beta nucleotide sequences were sequenced per donor, roughly 20% of them non-productive.

Library preparation employed the immunoSEQ multiplex PCR assay. The multiplex PCR relied on a mix of 60 forward primers for TCR Vbeta segments and 13 reverse primers for TCR Jbeta segments. A multiplex PCR assay on genomic DNA amplified the CDR3 region of rearranged TCR beta genes. Amplified TCR beta libraries were sequenced as 87-base-pair reads on the Illumina HiSeq System. The authors' analysis ran thus. A later analysis tallied around 80 million unique TCR beta chains across the 666 repertoires, and some 12 million of those chains were shared by two or more donors. To remove PCR and sequencing errors, raw reads were error-corrected and collapsed into unique sequences using a nearest-neighbor algorithm that merged closely related sequences. Alignment of CDR3 sequences to IMGT reference sequences was used to assign V, D and J gene segments. For a sequence to be retained, at least a six-nucleotide match to both a V gene segment and a J gene segment was required. Rearrangements were called productive when the CDR3 lacked stop codons and stayed in frame with V and J; all others were non-productive. Following IMGT convention, CDR3 was defined as the stretch from the second conserved V-encoded cysteine up to the conserved J-encoded phenylalanine. In an earlier analysis of around 570 of the donors, sequences lacking an unambiguous match to a single V gene segment were excluded. An earlier analysis of a few hundred of the donors called V segments functional above 56.7% productive rearrangements and segregating when the between-donor standard deviation exceeded 5%. A statistical classification framework was developed to diagnose cytomegalovirus status using the catalog of TCR beta chain sequences. In a later analysis, TCR nucleotide sequences were compared against IMGT/GENE-DB human TR gene sequences so that V and J genes could be assigned. A later analysis assigned CDR3 sequences and most-parsimonious VDJ recombination scenarios with the TCRdist pipeline. A later analysis defined each TCR beta chain by its CDR3 amino acid sequence plus V-gene family, and excluded reads lacking a unique V-gene family. In a later analysis, fewer than 650 highly shared, low-generation-probability nucleotide sequences were removed to address suspected cross-contamination and a sequencing artifact. In a later analysis, a clonal expansion index was calculated for each public chain from normalized within-repertoire ranks of inferred template counts. In a later analysis, generation probabilities were computed with a VDJ recombination model fitted to out-of-frame rearrangements, and the resulting probabilities were checked against IGoR. A later analysis scored TCR-TCR, TCR-HLA and TCR-CMV co-occurrence with hypergeometric tests, applying a repertoire-size bias correction to TCR pairs. In a later analysis, false discovery rates were estimated by permuting HLA or CMV assignments 20 times. In a later analysis, co-occurring TCRs were grouped with DBSCAN, and TCRdist sequence similarity was added when clustering was performed within HLA-allele-positive subsets. For co-occurrence clustering, repertoires with fewer than 30,000 or more than 120,000 public chains were excluded, along with four or five repertoires with anomalous nucleotide sharing. This is the immuneACCESS table as TCRdb keeps it, with only in-frame sequences that have V and J called. A part of the clones is gone; compared with another copy, unresolved V genes explain less than half, and the rest is unexplained. V and J calls and clone size are given by that table; D and trimming were obtained from the DNA. A total of 90,000 to 150,000 clones appear in this sample, roughly 76% of them only once. 15% to 20% of the sample is taken by the ten largest.

In total, more than 500 healthy bone marrow donors made up the cohort. Cohort members were all nominally healthy when sampled, although unrecorded immune exposures were likely present. The donor was CMV seropositive and was included in the group of some 290 seropositive cohort members. Each donor provided a peripheral blood sample, and peripheral blood mononuclear cells were used for TCR beta sequencing. Genomic DNA was extracted from the blood cell samples with the Qiagen DNeasy Blood Extraction Kit. Beyond this particular receptor, the publication reports: According to a later analysis, most CMV-associated TCR beta chains appeared to be HLA-restricted, and the HLA associations seemed to be driven largely by CMV exposure. The sequencing pipeline was judged likely to have produced a cluster of highly shared sequence variants as a technical artifact. The classifier was reported to diagnose cytomegalovirus status with high specificity and sensitivity in both the original cohort and the validation cohort. HLA typing was unavailable for some donors at each locus, so association tests used only the typed subset. The 87-base-pair reads could not distinguish some IMGT-functional V segments, including TRBV6-2 and TRBV6-3, so those segments were excluded. In the study, approximately 150 TCR beta chains were listed as associated with cytomegalovirus. An association between a missense DCLRE1C variant and V-gene and J-gene trimming of TCR beta chains was found in a later genetic analysis and replicated in an independent cohort. Sequencing depth was assumed to be roughly uniform across donors in the presence/absence analyses, though that assumption may not hold. Linkage disequilibrium might explain the correlated functional status among segregating V segments, but an unknown experimental factor could not be excluded. In this cohort, only TCR beta chains were sequenced, and detectable features were limited by the absence of alpha or paired-chain data. Three of the identified cytomegalovirus-associated TCR beta chains were confirmed in vitro to be specific for cytomegalovirus antigens. The authors suggested that the approach could potentially be extended to other disease states and immunological phenotypes. According to a later analysis, parvovirus B19, influenza, CMV and Epstein-Barr virus appeared linked to several top co-occurrence clusters. A later analysis found that TCR association rates varied across HLA loci, with DRB1 alleles showing the most associated TCRs and HLA-C alleles the fewest. Compared with the approximately 700-donor mean, donors in an Asian-associated ancestry cluster had fewer N-insertions in productive TCRs, according to a later genetic analysis. Because counts were too low, roughly 16 rarely observed V segments, including chromosome 9 orphons, were excluded from the earlier analysis of 587 of the donors. While some public TCRs were present in many individuals, most TCR sequences turned up only very rarely across donors. In an earlier analysis of about 600 of the donors, most TCR beta V segments appeared in productive rearrangements about 87% or about 30% of the time, broadly matching IMGT annotations. A further reported finding was that TCR beta sequences accurately predicted the HLA-A and HLA-B alleles for most subjects in the first cohort. For the cohort, immune exposure information was limited to CMV serostatus. Compared with equally common non-associated chains, HLA-associated TCR beta chains in a later analysis were more clonally expanded and had lower generation probabilities. Assigning TCR associations to individual alleles was difficult when HLA alleles, especially DR and DQ, strongly co-occurred. Specific HLA alleles were associated with about 17,000 TCR beta sequences at a false discovery rate of 0.05 in a later analysis.

The clonotype comes from a man in his forties or fifties in good health and CMV-seropositive. The specimen sequenced was PBMCs. The V gene is TRBV7-9 and the J gene is TRBJ1-1; the D gene lacks a confident call. The DNA sequence reads TGTGCCAGCAACCTGGGCGGGCAGAACACTGAAGCTTTCTTT. It translates to CASNLGGQNTEAFF.